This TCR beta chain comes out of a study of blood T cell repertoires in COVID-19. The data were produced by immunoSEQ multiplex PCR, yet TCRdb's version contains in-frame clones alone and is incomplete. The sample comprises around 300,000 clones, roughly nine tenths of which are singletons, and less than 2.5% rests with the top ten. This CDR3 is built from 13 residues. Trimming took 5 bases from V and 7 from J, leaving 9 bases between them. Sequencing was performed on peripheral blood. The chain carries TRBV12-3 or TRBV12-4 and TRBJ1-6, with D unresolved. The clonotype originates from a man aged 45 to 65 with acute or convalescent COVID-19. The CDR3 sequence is CASSTSRNSPLHF. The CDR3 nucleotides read TGTGCCAGCAGTACATCGAGGAATTCACCCCTCCACTTT.